Many counts were recorded for the clone carrying this T cell receptor beta chain. The investigators amplified TCR beta CDR3 regions from RNA transcripts. A first-round RT-PCR of the TCR CDR3 used the HTBI primer set. TCRdb re-analysed the multiplex PCR reads in MiXCR, keeping a single row per CDR3 protein. Among 480,000 or so distinct CDR3 sequences listed, about 15% were seen once. The sample comes from a study of T cells in Graves' hyperthyroidism and ophthalmopathy. Germline CDR1 is MNHEY and CDR2 is SMNVEV (reference sequence). CDR3 length: 16 residues. V shed 2 bases and J shed 4 bases, with 15 bases lying between them.

This sequence joins TRBV27 and TRBJ2-1; D ambiguous. This TCR derives from a woman younger than 35 with Graves' hyperthyroidism. What was sequenced was blood. The DNA of the CDR3 is TGTGCCAGCAGTTTAGCGGTTTCGTGGGCGTACAATGAGCAGTTCTTC. Protein: CASSLAVSWAYNEQFF.